The clone carrying this T cell receptor beta chain was detected only a few times. As yet, its antigen is unknown. This sample was included in a study of T cells after yellow fever vaccination. General study results and limits: Weaker, the secondary response had a peak occurring faster, on day 5 versus 15.

Germline V gene data show CDR1 as SGHTA and CDR2 as FQGNSA. The trim removed 3 bases at V and 6 bases at J, leaving 4 bases unmatched. This CDR3 is 15 amino acids long. TCRdb fed the 5' RACE reads into MiXCR, producing one record per CDR3 protein. The sample includes about 630,000 distinct CDR3 sequences, roughly an eighth seen only once; the top ten take about 15%. The chain has TRBV7-2 and TRBJ2-1; 11 nucleotides align to TRBD1. The clonotype comes from a man aged 30 to 45 who received the YFV17D yellow fever vaccine. This sample comprised PBMCs, obtained on the day of the yellow fever booster vaccination. The CDR3 loop is CASSFAGTGGNEQFF. The CDR3 DNA sequence: TGTGCCAGCAGCTTCGCCGGGACAGGGGGCAATGAGCAGTTCTTC.